This is a list of T cell receptor beta chains from one sample in a study of glioma-infiltrating T cells. TCRdb reanalysed the multiplex PCR reads using MiXCR and keeps one entry per CDR3 protein. In the table there are 170,000 or so distinct CDR3 sequences, around 40% of which are singletons. Sample: glioma tissue, nonneoplastic brain tissue, or PBMCs (not recorded which). The receptors originated from a human donor with low-grade glioma or glioblastoma, undergoing nonglioma brain surgery, or in good health (not recorded which). The CDR3 runs from the conserved cysteine through the conserved F or W. A D gene is named only where the DNA matches it firmly. Clone size is given for some rows only: seen once, a few or many times, or a class if the clone is expanded.

abundance	v_gene	j_gene	d_gene	CDR3aa	CDR3nt
many	TRBV12-3/TRBV12-4	TRBJ2-7	.	CASSLSDEQYF	TGTGCCAGCAGTCTGAGCGACGAGCAGTACTTC
.	TRBV7-9	TRBJ2-7	TRBD2	CASSFSGRPYEQYF	TGTGCCAGCAGCTTTAGCGGGAGGCCCTACGAGCAGTACTTC
many	TRBV27	TRBJ2-7	.	CASKGPFYEQYF	TGTGCCAGCAAGGGACCGTTCTACGAGCAGTACTTC
.	TRBV14	TRBJ1-1	.	CASSKGDPEDTEAFF	TGTGCCAGCAGCAAAGGAGACCCAGAGGACACTGAAGCTTTCTTT
few	TRBV4-1	TRBJ2-7	.	CASSPNRGSGYEQYF	TGCGCCAGCAGCCCCAATCGGGGGAGTGGATACGAGCAGTACTTC
many	TRBV4-1	TRBJ2-1	.	CASERTSLYNEQFF	TGCGCCAGCGAACGTACCTCTCTATACAATGAGCAGTTCTTC
.	TRBV6-1	TRBJ2-1	TRBD2	CASSKNRLAGGDEQFF	TGTGCCAGCAGTAAAAATAGACTAGCGGGAGGGGATGAGCAGTTCTTC
few	TRBV2	TRBJ2-7	.	CASDGDGDEQYF	TGTGCCAGCGACGGTGATGGCGACGAGCAGTACTTC
.	TRBV7-9	TRBJ1-1	.	CASSTPPGNTEAFF	TGTGCCAGCAGCACCCCCCCCGGAAACACTGAAGCTTTCTTT
many	TRBV28	TRBJ2-3	.	CASRLDGRVQGTDTQYF	TGTGCCAGCAGATTAGATGGCCGAGTCCAGGGGACAGATACGCAGTATTTT
.	TRBV28	TRBJ2-1	.	CASTPGGRDSEQFF	TGTGCCAGCACCCCTGGGGGGAGGGACAGTGAGCAGTTCTTC
.	TRBV18	TRBJ2-1	.	CASSPTGSGLGRNEQLF	TGTGCCAGCTCACCCACTGGTAGCGGCCTAGGGAGGAATGAGCAGCTCTTC
.	TRBV6-2/TRBV6-3	TRBJ2-1	.	CASSYVDNEQFF	TGTGCCAGCAGTTACGTGGACAATGAGCAGTTCTTC
.	TRBV20-1	TRBJ2-3	TRBD2	CSGISKKEGGRDTQYF	TGCAGTGGAATCTCAAAAAAAGAGGGAGGGCGTGATACGCAGTATTTT
.	TRBV28	TRBJ1-5	.	CVSSFNSRTQPQHF	TGTGTTAGCAGTTTTAACAGTCGAACCCAGCCCCAGCATTTT
many	TRBV7-2	TRBJ1-5	.	CASQRQFDQPQHF	TGTGCCAGCCAACGACAGTTCGATCAGCCCCAGCATTTT
many	TRBV7-8	TRBJ1-1	TRBD1	CASSPGGLTRAEAFF	TGTGCCAGCAGCCCAGGGGGACTCACTCGGGCTGAAGCTTTCTTT
.	TRBV12-3/TRBV12-4	TRBJ1-1	TRBD1	CASSQQGADTEAFF	TGTGCCAGCAGTCAACAGGGGGCTGACACTGAAGCTTTCTTT
many	TRBV6-1	TRBJ2-1	.	CASSLRGGGSWNEQFF	TGTGCCAGCAGTCTCCGAGGGGGAGGATCGTGGAATGAGCAGTTCTTC
.	TRBV15	TRBJ1-1	TRBD1	CATSGNQGANTEDFF	TGTGCCACCAGCGGCAACCAGGGGGCCAACACTGAAGATTTCTTT
.	TRBV19	TRBJ1-1	.	CASNSGQNIENTEAFF	TGTGCCAGTAATTCAGGACAGAATATAGAAAACACTGAAGCTTTCTTT
many	TRBV28	TRBJ2-6	.	CASSSGTVSGANVLTF	TGTGCCAGCAGTTCCGGGACTGTCTCTGGGGCCAACGTCCTGACTTTC
.	TRBV27	TRBJ1-3	TRBD1	CASSARQGARNTIYF	TGTGCCAGCAGTGCGAGACAGGGGGCTAGAAACACAATATATTTT
.	TRBV4-2	TRBJ2-1	TRBD2	CASNPGLAGNSYNKQFF	TGTGCCAGCAACCCCGGACTAGCGGGAAATTCCTACAATAAGCAGTTCTTC
.	TRBV19	TRBJ2-2	.	CASSIQIQGTGELFF	TGTGCCAGTAGTATACAGATACAAGGCACCGGGGAGCTGTTTTTT